Listed below are T cell receptor beta chains from one sample, sequenced in a study of Ad26.COV2.S vaccination and SARS-CoV-2 variants. This table comes from immunoSEQ multiplex PCR, and its TCRdb copy is limited to in-frame clones, with some not included. The sample gives about 680,000 clones, around 89% of which show up once; about 1.5% is in the top ten. This material consisted of peripheral blood, taken in a trial of Ad26.COV2.S vaccine versus placebo. The receptors originated from a person between 18 and 65 years old who received the Ad26.COV2.S COVID-19 vaccine or a placebo. Both conserved end residues are part of each CDR3. D genes are given only for firm matches. Not all rows give a size; the values are once, few, many and, for expanded clones, a class.

D gene	J gene	V gene	clone size	CDR3 DNA	CDR3 protein
TRBD1	TRBJ1-1	TRBV6-6	NA	TGTGCCAGCAGTTTCCCAGGGGGACCGAACACTGAAGCTTTCTTT	CASSFPGGPNTEAFF
NA	TRBJ2-3	TRBV2	NA	TGTGCCAGCACGTTACTAGTGGGCACAGATACGCAGTATTTT	CASTLLVGTDTQYF
TRBD1	TRBJ2-7	TRBV16	once	TGTGCCAGCAGCCAATACTTGGGACAGGCAGGGGACTACGAGCAGTACTTC	CASSQYLGQAGDYEQYF
TRBD2	TRBJ2-3	TRBV5-5	once	TGTGCCAGCAGCTTGGCCTCAGCGGGAGGGCTCTTAGGGACGCAGTATTTT	CASSLASAGGLLGTQYF
NA	TRBJ2-7	TRBV5-4	few	TGTGCCAGCAGCTTGGACATGAAAGATTACGAGCAGTACTTC	CASSLDMKDYEQYF
NA	TRBJ2-2	TRBV19	once	TGTGCCAGTAGCCAGGCCGACAGTGGAGCCGGGGAGCTGTTTTTT	CASSQADSGAGELFF
NA	TRBJ1-4	TRBV15	once	TGTGCCACCAGCAGAGATCGGTTGGAGGGCGGAAAACTGTTTTTT	CATSRDRLEGGKLFF
NA	TRBJ1-3	TRBV15	NA	TGTGCCACCAGCCCGGGGCGGGCTGGAAACACCATATATTTT	CATSPGRAGNTIYF
NA	TRBJ1-2	TRBV2	NA	TGTGCCAGCGAGGATAACTATGGCTACACCTTC	CASEDNYGYTF
TRBD2	TRBJ2-3	TRBV5-1	NA	TGCGCCAGCAGCTCTAGCGGGAGGAGGGGGACAGATACGCAGTATTTT	CASSSSGRRGTDTQYF
NA	TRBJ2-7	TRBV4-1	NA	TGCGCCAGCAGCCAAACCGGGCAGACCTACGAGCAGTACTTC	CASSQTGQTYEQYF
NA	TRBJ2-7	TRBV5-6	NA	TGTGCCAGCAGCTTGGCCGACAGTCCCGAGCAGTACTTC	CASSLADSPEQYF
NA	TRBJ1-2	TRBV11-2	NA	TGTGCCAGCAGCTTAGCCTGGGGGAACTATGGCTACACCTTC	CASSLAWGNYGYTF
TRBD1	TRBJ2-5	TRBV5-1	NA	TGCGCCAGCAGCCCCCGGACAGGAAACCAAGAGACCCAGTACTTC	CASSPRTGNQETQYF
NA	TRBJ1-2	TRBV15	many	TGTGCCACCAGCAGGGAGGAAGTTATCTATGGCTACACCTTC	CATSREEVIYGYTF
NA	TRBJ1-2	TRBV29-1	few	TGCAGCGTTGGAGGCAGGCTCTATGGCTACACCTTC	CSVGGRLYGYTF
NA	TRBJ2-7	TRBV7-2	NA	TGTGCCAGCAGCTTCGAAGGGAGCAACGAGCAGTACTTC	CASSFEGSNEQYF
NA	TRBJ1-6	TRBV4-3	once	TGCGCCAGCAAGCAGACAGCTAATTCACCCCTCCACTTT	CASKQTANSPLHF
TRBD1	TRBJ2-7	TRBV10-3	NA	TGTGCCATCAGCGGACAGGGAACCTACGAGCAGTACTTC	CAISGQGTYEQYF
NA	TRBJ1-6	TRBV20-1	NA	TGCAGTGCTAGTTGGGCGGGCGGGGACTCCAGCTCCTATAATTCACCCCTCCACTTT	CSASWAGGDSSSYNSPLHF
NA	TRBJ2-5	TRBV25-1	NA	TGTGCCAGCAGTTACACGGAGACCCAGTACTTC	CASSYTETQYF
NA	TRBJ1-2	TRBV9	NA	TGTGCCAGCAGCGTAGAGTCGGGGATGGGCTATGGCTACACCTTC	CASSVESGMGYGYTF
NA	TRBJ1-1	TRBV30	NA	TGTGCCTGGAGTGTACTTGGGGGGCTCGGCACTGAAGCTTTCTTT	CAWSVLGGLGTEAFF
TRBD1	TRBJ2-7	TRBV5-5	NA	TGTGCCAGCAGCTCGACAGGGAATCCCTACGAGCAGTACTTC	CASSSTGNPYEQYF
NA	TRBJ1-5	TRBV6-1	NA	TGTGCCAGCAGTGAACGCCCTAATCAGCCCCAGCATTTT	CASSERPNQPQHF
NA	TRBJ2-1	TRBV6-5	NA	TGTGCCAGCAGTTATGGGGGGGCAAGCTCCTACAATGAGCAGTTCTTC	CASSYGGASSYNEQFF
TRBD1	TRBJ2-7	TRBV11-3	NA	TGTGCCAGCAGCGGGCCGGGACAGGGCCCTTTTAGCTCCTACGAGCAGTACTTC	CASSGPGQGPFSSYEQYF
NA	TRBJ1-1	TRBV30	NA	TGTGCCTGGAGTGTACGGGGGGACACTGAAGCTTTCTTT	CAWSVRGDTEAFF
TRBD1	TRBJ1-2	TRBV9	NA	TGTGCCAGCAGCAAGGGGACAGGGTTTACGAGTGGCTATGGCTACACCTTC	CASSKGTGFTSGYGYTF
NA	TRBJ2-1	TRBV9	many	TGTGCCAGCAGCGTAAGTGGGACGGTCTCCTACAATGAGCAGTTCTTC	CASSVSGTVSYNEQFF
TRBD1	TRBJ2-1	TRBV10-3	NA	TGTGCCATCAACAGACAGGGGGGCAATGAGCAGTTCTTC	CAINRQGGNEQFF
NA	TRBJ2-3	TRBV7-2	NA	TGTGCCAGCGGGGGGGACATCCCAGATACGCAGTATTTT	CASGGDIPDTQYF
NA	TRBJ1-2	TRBV30	NA	TGTGCCTGGAGAGTCGTGGGCCAGGCCAACTATGGCTACACCTTC	CAWRVVGQANYGYTF
TRBD1	TRBJ1-2	TRBV2	NA	TGTGCCAGCAGTGCGCAGGGGGCAAACTATGGCTACACCTTC	CASSAQGANYGYTF
NA	TRBJ1-6	TRBV6-5	NA	TGTGCCAGCAGTTACTCACAGATGTATTCACCCCTCCACTTT	CASSYSQMYSPLHF
TRBD2	TRBJ2-1	TRBV7-2	NA	TGTGCCAGCAGCTTAATTAGCGGGGGGGCCACCTACAATGAGCAGTTCTTC	CASSLISGGATYNEQFF
NA	TRBJ2-7	TRBV27	NA	TGTGCCAGCAGTTTAGGGCTTTCTTCGGAGCAGTACTTC	CASSLGLSSEQYF
NA	TRBJ1-1	TRBV7-9	NA	TGTGCCAGCAGCCCCCGGCGGGACACTGAAGCTTTCTTT	CASSPRRDTEAFF
NA	TRBJ1-5	TRBV19	NA	TGTGCCAGTCGGCTTGCAGAATTTAATCAGCCCCAGCATTTT	CASRLAEFNQPQHF
NA	TRBJ2-7	TRBV19	NA	TGTGCCAGTAGTCCGTTTCCCTACGGGGAGCAGTACTTC	CASSPFPYGEQYF
NA	TRBJ2-5	TRBV6-6	NA	TGTGCCAGCAGTTACACGGGACTGAGAGAGACCCAGTACTTC	CASSYTGLRETQYF
NA	TRBJ1-2	TRBV6-2/TRBV6-3	NA	TGTGCCAGCAGCGAAGGGGTTCCTCGTGGCTACACCTTC	CASSEGVPRGYTF
NA	TRBJ1-5	TRBV7-9	few	TGTGCCAGCAGCTTCTCCACGACGTATAGCAATCAGCCCCAGCATTTT	CASSFSTTYSNQPQHF